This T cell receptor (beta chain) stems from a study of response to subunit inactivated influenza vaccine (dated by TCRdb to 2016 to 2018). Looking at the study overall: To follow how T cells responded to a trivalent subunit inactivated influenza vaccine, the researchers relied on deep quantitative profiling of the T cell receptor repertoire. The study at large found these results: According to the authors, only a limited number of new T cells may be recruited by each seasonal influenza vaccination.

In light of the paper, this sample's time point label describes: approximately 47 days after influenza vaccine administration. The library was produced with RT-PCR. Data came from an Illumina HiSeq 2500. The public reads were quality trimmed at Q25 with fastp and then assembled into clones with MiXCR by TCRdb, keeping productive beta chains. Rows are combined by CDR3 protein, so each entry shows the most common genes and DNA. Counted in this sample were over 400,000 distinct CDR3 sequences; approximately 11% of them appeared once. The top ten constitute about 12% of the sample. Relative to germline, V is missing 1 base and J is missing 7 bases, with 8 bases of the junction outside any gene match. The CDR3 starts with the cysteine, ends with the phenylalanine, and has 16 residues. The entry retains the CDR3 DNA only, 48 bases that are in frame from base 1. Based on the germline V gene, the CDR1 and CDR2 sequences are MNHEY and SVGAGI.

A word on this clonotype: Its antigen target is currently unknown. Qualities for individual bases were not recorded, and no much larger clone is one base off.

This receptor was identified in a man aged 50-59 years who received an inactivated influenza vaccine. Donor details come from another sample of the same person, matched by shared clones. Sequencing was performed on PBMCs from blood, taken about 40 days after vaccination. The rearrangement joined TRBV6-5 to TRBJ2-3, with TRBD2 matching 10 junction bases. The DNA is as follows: TGTGCCAGCAGTTACTTGAGCGGGGGGGCCAATAATACGCAGTATTTT. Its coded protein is CASSYLSGGANNTQYF.